The rows below give T cell receptor beta chains drawn from one sample of a study of vaccination and CD4 T cells after COVID-19. TCRdb re-called the PCR reads with MiXCR, one entry per CDR3 protein. The sample holds thousands of distinct CDR3 sequences, 65% to 70% seen once. Antigens of these TCRs are unknown. Sequenced here: CD4+ T cells from blood, cultured in vitro, sampled before SARS-CoV-2 vaccination. These receptor sequences come from a human donor who had recovered from COVID-19. The CDR3 runs from the conserved cysteine through the conserved F or W. The D gene is left open where the match is weak. Some rows have no size entry. The others give once, few or many, or a class for an expanded clone.

size: -
D: -
J: TRBJ2-4
V: TRBV20-1
DNA: TGCACCTTGGGGGGGGCCAACATTCAGTACTTC
CDR3: CTLGGANIQYF

size: -
D: -
J: TRBJ2-5
V: TRBV5-1
DNA: TGCGCCAGCAGCCCACAGATCCAAGAGACCCAGTACTTC
CDR3: CASSPQIQETQYF

size: -
D: -
J: TRBJ1-3
V: TRBV7-9
DNA: TGTGCCAGCAGCTCGGGTGACGGAAACACCATATATTTT
CDR3: CASSSGDGNTIYF

size: -
D: -
J: TRBJ2-2
V: TRBV20-1
DNA: TGCAGTGCCGCGTCCATAACGAACACCGGGGAGCTGTTTTTT
CDR3: CSAASITNTGELFF

size: -
D: TRBD1
J: TRBJ1-5
V: TRBV24-1
DNA: TGTGCCACCAGTGACCGAGCCCCGGCTACAGGGGTTGATCAGCCCCAGCATTTT
CDR3: CATSDRAPATGVDQPQHF

size: -
D: -
J: TRBJ2-3
V: TRBV20-1
DNA: TGCAGTGCTAGATCCGTTCCAAGCACAGATACGCAGTATTTT
CDR3: CSARSVPSTDTQYF

size: -
D: TRBD1
J: TRBJ1-5
V: TRBV6-5
DNA: TGTGCCAGCAGTTACACGAACAGGGGCGGGAATCAGCCCCAGCATTTT
CDR3: CASSYTNRGGNQPQHF

size: -
D: TRBD1
J: TRBJ1-2
V: TRBV5-6
DNA: TGTGCCAGCAGCTGGGTCGGGCGACAGGGAGATTCTGGCTACACCTTC
CDR3: CASSWVGRQGDSGYTF

size: -
D: -
J: TRBJ1-1
V: TRBV20-1
DNA: TGCAGTGCTAGAGGATCCCCATCTCGAGCTTTCTTT
CDR3: CSARGSPSRAFF

size: -
D: -
J: TRBJ1-2
V: TRBV6-1
DNA: TGTGCCAGCAGTGTAACAGTTAGAAACAACTATGGCTACACCTTC
CDR3: CASSVTVRNNYGYTF

size: -
D: -
J: TRBJ1-5
V: TRBV10-3
DNA: TGTGCCATCAGACAGGGTAGCAATCAGCCCCAGCATTTT
CDR3: CAIRQGSNQPQHF

size: -
D: -
J: TRBJ1-1
V: TRBV6-1
DNA: TGTGCCAGCAATAACAGGCAGAACACTGAAGCTTTCTTT
CDR3: CASNNRQNTEAFF

size: -
D: -
J: TRBJ2-3
V: TRBV6-2/TRBV6-3
DNA: TGTGCCACCACTGACGGGGGAACAGATACGCAGTATTTT
CDR3: CATTDGGTDTQYF

size: -
D: TRBD1
J: TRBJ2-7
V: TRBV27
DNA: TGTGCCAGCAGTTGGGCCGGGACAGGGGCCTACGAGCAGTACTTC
CDR3: CASSWAGTGAYEQYF

size: few
D: -
J: TRBJ2-5
V: TRBV21-1
DNA: TGTGCCAGCAGCAGGAAGACCCAGTACTTC
CDR3: CASSRKTQYF

size: -
D: TRBD1
J: TRBJ2-7
V: TRBV15
DNA: TGTGCCACCAGCAGAGGGACAGGCCCTACCTACGAGCAGTACTTC
CDR3: CATSRGTGPTYEQYF

size: -
D: -
J: TRBJ1-2
V: TRBV20-1
DNA: TGCAGTGAGGGACTCTTAGCTAACTATGGCTACACCTTC
CDR3: CSEGLLANYGYTF

size: -
D: TRBD2
J: TRBJ2-3
V: TRBV20-1
DNA: TGCAGTGCTACGCCCCTCGTTAGCGGGAGGAGAAAGGATACGCAGTATTTT
CDR3: CSATPLVSGRRKDTQYF

size: few
D: TRBD1
J: TRBJ2-1
V: TRBV10-3
DNA: TGTGCCTGCAGGGGGCTCGGGAATGAGCAGTTCTTC
CDR3: CACRGLGNEQFF

size: -
D: -
J: TRBJ1-2
V: TRBV15
DNA: TGTGCCACCAGCAGAGTTACGGACTACCTCTATGGCTACACCTTC
CDR3: CATSRVTDYLYGYTF

size: -
D: -
J: TRBJ1-1
V: TRBV4-1
DNA: TGCGCCAGCAGCCAAGAAAGGGTGATGAACACTGAAGCTTTCTTT
CDR3: CASSQERVMNTEAFF

size: -
D: TRBD1
J: TRBJ1-5
V: TRBV5-4
DNA: TGTGCCAGCAGCTACGGACAGGGGCCGGGACAGCCCCAGCATTTT
CDR3: CASSYGQGPGQPQHF

size: few
D: TRBD1
J: TRBJ1-5
V: TRBV20-1
DNA: TGCAGTGCTAGCCCTACAGGGGTGTTCTTTCAGCCCCAGCATTTT
CDR3: CSASPTGVFFQPQHF

size: -
D: TRBD1
J: TRBJ1-2
V: TRBV10-3
DNA: TGTGCCATCAGTGAGTTACAGGGGGGGAACTATGGCTACACCTTC
CDR3: CAISELQGGNYGYTF

size: -
D: -
J: TRBJ2-7
V: TRBV28
DNA: TGTGCCAGCAGTTTAGGGCAGCGATTATACGAGCAGTACTTC
CDR3: CASSLGQRLYEQYF

size: few
D: -
J: TRBJ2-3
V: TRBV29-1
DNA: TGCAGCGTCGCAATGGCCGACAAGAGCACAGATACGCAGTATTTT
CDR3: CSVAMADKSTDTQYF

size: -
D: -
J: TRBJ2-3
V: TRBV6-4
DNA: TGTGCCAGCAGTGACAGGGGAACCACAGATACGCAGTATTTT
CDR3: CASSDRGTTDTQYF

size: few
D: TRBD2
J: TRBJ2-5
V: TRBV28
DNA: TGTGCCAGCAGTACCCCGGGACTAGACGAGACCCAGTACTTC
CDR3: CASSTPGLDETQYF

size: -
D: -
J: TRBJ1-6
V: TRBV6-2/TRBV6-3
DNA: TGTGCCAGCAGTCCTCTGAGGGACCATGTGCCACCCCTCCACTTT
CDR3: CASSPLRDHVPPLHF

size: -
D: -
J: TRBJ2-5
V: TRBV20-1
DNA: TGCAGTGCTAGCCCCTTCCGGGCCAAAGAGACCCAGTACTTC
CDR3: CSASPFRAKETQYF

size: -
D: -
J: TRBJ1-5
V: TRBV7-9
DNA: TGTGCCAGCAGCTTAGGTCGTGGACCCCAGCATTTT
CDR3: CASSLGRGPQHF

size: -
D: -
J: TRBJ2-1
V: TRBV10-3
DNA: TGTGCCATCAAAACCCCGGGACACCCGAGCTCCTACAATGAGCAGTTCTTC
CDR3: CAIKTPGHPSSYNEQFF

size: -
D: TRBD2
J: TRBJ2-1
V: TRBV28
DNA: TGTGCCAGCAGTATACTTAGCGGGAGCGTCAACAATGAGCAGTTCTTC
CDR3: CASSILSGSVNNEQFF

size: -
D: TRBD1
J: TRBJ2-2
V: TRBV7-8
DNA: TGTGCCAGCAGCTTAGCGCGACAGGGTCAAACCGGGGAGCTGTTTTTT
CDR3: CASSLARQGQTGELFF

size: -
D: -
J: TRBJ2-2
V: TRBV20-1
DNA: TGCAGTGCTAGAGGTCTGCGGGAAACCGGCACCGGGGAGCTGTTTTTT
CDR3: CSARGLRETGTGELFF

size: few
D: TRBD2
J: TRBJ2-5
V: TRBV7-2
DNA: TGTGCCAGCGGTGGGGGGAGGGTCCAAGAGACCCAGTACTTC
CDR3: CASGGGRVQETQYF

size: -
D: -
J: TRBJ2-7
V: TRBV12-3/TRBV12-4
DNA: TGTGCCAGCAGTTTATGGAAGCTCCAAGGGGGCTACGAGCAGTACTTC
CDR3: CASSLWKLQGGYEQYF

size: -
D: -
J: TRBJ1-5
V: TRBV20-1
DNA: TGCAGTGCTGCCCACCAAAGAGGGAATCAGCCCCAGCATTTT
CDR3: CSAAHQRGNQPQHF

size: -
D: TRBD1
J: TRBJ1-2
V: TRBV20-1
DNA: TGCAGTGCAACCTCCGGGACAGGGGCCAGTCGGGCCTATGGCTACACCTTC
CDR3: CSATSGTGASRAYGYTF

size: -
D: -
J: TRBJ2-3
V: TRBV5-1
DNA: TGCGCCAGCAGCCCGCCGCGACAGGCCGACACAGATACGCAGTATTTT
CDR3: CASSPPRQADTDTQYF

size: -
D: TRBD2
J: TRBJ2-1
V: TRBV7-3
DNA: TGTGCCAGCAGCTTAACGGCGTCTAGCGGATACAATGAGCAGTTCTTC
CDR3: CASSLTASSGYNEQFF

size: few
D: TRBD1
J: TRBJ1-3
V: TRBV20-1
DNA: TGCAGTGCTAGAAGGCAGGGGGCTGGAAACACCATATATTTT
CDR3: CSARRQGAGNTIYF

size: -
D: -
J: TRBJ2-7
V: TRBV27
DNA: TGTGCCAGCAGTTTAAGTTCGGGTTACTCGTTCGGGGAGCAGTACTTC
CDR3: CASSLSSGYSFGEQYF

size: -
D: -
J: TRBJ1-1
V: TRBV20-1
DNA: TGCAGTGCTAGGGACACTGCGAACACTGAAGCTTTCTTT
CDR3: CSARDTANTEAFF